This TCR beta chain was captured by sequencing in a study of blood T cell repertoires in COVID-19 (dated by TCRdb to 2018 to 2021). Background for the entire study: Samples covering the acute and convalescent phases of COVID-19 were provided by collaborators in the United States, Italy and Spain. The prospective study material was composed of cDNA or gDNA derived from T cells, B-cell-depleted T cells, or PBMCs. Subjects who had been exposed to COVID-19, were actively infected with it, or had recovered from it provided the deeply sampled blood TCRbeta repertoires that made up the dataset. A freely available public database, intended as a resource for researchers studying the immune response to SARS-CoV-2, is where the repertoires were released. Samples were obtained from the ongoing ImmuneRACE study (first 160 participants) and from 1,254 subjects provided by 6 global collaborators. A de-identified subject ID, COVID-19 status, age in years and sex were almost always included in the sample metadata. Where available, HLA class I and class II types were taken from metadata supplied by the sample provider and were not determined by assay-based typing.

Study-level results and caveats: The quantity of clinical and demographic metadata differed by source and by participant and was supplied without curation.

Concerning this clone: The antigen it binds to is not known. Per-base qualities were not stored, and no clone one base away is much larger.

TCRbeta CDR3 regions were amplified from genomic DNA using the immunoSEQ Assay, a bias-controlled multiplex PCR. For the original study's pipeline: Within the assay, amplification of reference gene primers was used to estimate how many nucleated cells each sample contained. To quantify the absolute abundance of each unique TCRbeta CDR3 rearrangement, sequence reads were collapsed and filtered. Productive Simpson clonality was computed per sample as the square root of Simpson's diversity index over productive rearrangements. The clones in this table, taken by TCRdb from immuneACCESS, are in-frame only. Not every clone is retained; where verified, under half of the shortfall comes from an unresolved V gene, and the cause of the rest is unknown. The V and J calls and clone size were taken over from that table, and D and trimming were inferred from the DNA. Recorded for this sample are roughly 250,000 clones; around 89% of them occurred a single time. The ten biggest clones cover under 10% of the sample.

In the prospective study, participants were about 18 to 95 years old, resided in fewer than 25 geographic areas of the United States, and were enrolled through a virtual design. In the prospective study, participants were assigned to cohorts based on the clinical history participants reported in a screening survey and a study questionnaire. Recovered participants in ImmuneRACE Cohort 3 were defined as having two consecutive negative NP/OP PCR tests, clearance from a healthcare professional, or resolution of symptoms. Each participant in the prospective study had whole blood, serum and a nasopharyngeal or oropharyngeal swab collected by mobile phlebotomists. Over a roughly 2-month period, participants in the prospective study had the option of providing additional blood draws and questionnaires. Before DNA extraction, blood samples from the prospective study were shipped at room temperature or frozen.

In the germline V gene (reference sequence), CDR1 corresponds to LNHNV and CDR2 to YYDKDF. V is trimmed back by 3 bases and J by 6 bases, and the junction contains 9 bases that no gene match accounts for. The CDR3, cysteine through phenylalanine, is 15 amino acids long. Solely the CDR3 DNA is kept, with 45 bases framed from the first base. The sample was PBMCs or T cells enriched from blood (not recorded which). The TCR sequence derives from a man in his forties who had recovered from COVID-19. This receptor chain uses TRBV15 and TRBJ1-2; 8 middle bases align to TRBD1. The sequenced DNA: TGTGCCACCAGCAGCCATACGACAGGGGCGGATGGCTACACCTTC. Its product reads: CATSSHTTGADGYTF.